This T cell receptor beta chain emerged from a study of blood T cell repertoires in COVID-19. Study at large: From the United States, Italy and Spain came samples of acute and convalescent COVID-19. T cells, B-cell-depleted T cells, or PBMCs supplied cDNA or gDNA.

Authors' analysis steps: Using reference gene primer amplification, nucleated cell counts were estimated. This table comes from immunoSEQ multiplex PCR, and its TCRdb copy is limited to in-frame clones, with some not included. That table supplies the V and J calls and clone size; D and trimming were determined from the DNA. The table shows over 90,000 clones, with roughly 87% occurring only once. CDR3 length equals 13 residues. Germline CDR1 MNHEY, CDR2 SMNVEV (reference sequence). Trimming shortened V by 6 bases and J by 0 bases, and 6 bases separated the two germline ends. This chain connects TRBV27 to TRBJ2-1; D gene uncertain. The sequence was obtained from a human donor in a cohort sampled during active COVID-19. The specimen sequenced was peripheral blood. CDR3 residues: CASRISSYNEQFF. CDR3 coding DNA: TGTGCCAGCAGGATCAGCTCCTACAATGAGCAGTTCTTC.